This paragraph reports one TCR beta chain. This clonotype occurred a few times. Its antigen is still unknown. Base qualities are not recorded, but no much larger clone differs from it by a single base. This sample was taken from a study of T cells after yellow fever vaccination (dated by TCRdb to about 2019). Context from the whole study: Libraries from fractions with low cell numbers were prepared with the SMART-Seq v4 Ultra Low Input RNA kit. To track T-cell clones before and after primary and booster YFV17D yellow fever vaccination, bulk TCR alpha and beta repertoires were sequenced longitudinally. Two healthy male donors, one aged 18 to 29 and one aged 30 to 40 years, made up the cohort. Bulk PBMC replicates and cell subsets were isolated from blood drawn at multiple timepoints before and after both primary and secondary immunization. Paper-wide results and their limitations: The secondary T-cell response was found to be weaker but faster than the primary response, with a peak reached on day 5 rather than on day 15. Most clones expanded after primary vaccination were re-detected after the booster (approximately 96% of CD4 and more than 70% of CD8), suggesting broad memory maintenance. The study included only a couple of donors, which limits how far the findings can be generalized. A small share of clonotypes was detected in both CD4 and CD8 compartments, with the overlap likely arising from convergent recombination. Because abundant contaminating clonotypes from the bulk population could be contained in FACS-sorted repertoires, computational filtering was required.

V gives up 3 bases and J gives up 6 bases, and the segment between their germline ends measures 14 bases. For CDR1 and CDR2, the germline V gene lists MDHEN and SYDVKM. The CDR3 has 15 amino acids, counting the end cysteine and phenylalanine. Kept here is only the CDR3 DNA, which spans 45 bases and is read in frame from base 1. Synthesis of TCR cDNA relied on 5'RACE template switching, a step that introduced a universal primer site along with unique molecular identifiers. Priming of cDNA synthesis was performed from both the TCR alpha and TCR beta constant segments. Library amplification used two PCR steps, and the second PCR step added sample barcodes and sequencing adapters. Libraries were sequenced on Illumina HiSeq 2500 (2x100 bp) or NovaSeq (2x150 bp). Per the source publication's procedure: MIGEC was used to demultiplex reads and collapse the reads into UMI consensus sequences, and MiXCR was used for V(D)J alignment. Clonotypes responding to the vaccine were identified with edgeR on replicate PBMC samples, with the criteria of FDR below 0.01 and a log2 fold change above 5 up to day 15. Bulk clonotypes were assigned CD4 or CD8 identity according to which sequenced CD4 or CD8 repertoire held them at higher abundance. TCRdb handled the public reads itself, with Q25 trimming in fastp and clone calling in MiXCR, and kept productive beta chains. Each CDR3 protein gets just one entry, which takes the most common genes and DNA from the rows behind it. The V and J calls, along with clone size, are taken from TCRdb and not from the paper's own processing. The sample table records tens of thousands of distinct CDR3 sequences; roughly 8% of these occur just once. The ten largest clonotypes hold around 38% of the sample.

The treatment or condition label corresponds to: live attenuated yellow fever vaccine strain. A standard Ficoll-Paque protocol was used to isolate PBMCs from peripheral blood. Dynabeads CD4 and CD8 positive selection kits were used to isolate CD4 and CD8 T-cell fractions. RNA was extracted with TriZol from bulk PBMCs, CD4 and CD8 fractions, and dextramer-positive and dextramer-negative fractions. Source: CD8+ T cells sorted from PBMCs, taken on the day of the yellow fever booster vaccination. The chain uses TRBV28 and TRBJ2-2, with the D gene not clear enough to name. The sequence derives from a man younger than 40 who received the YFV17D yellow fever vaccine. The CDR3: CASSLARMSAGELFF. The nucleotide sequence is TGTGCCAGCAGTTTGGCTAGAATGTCCGCCGGGGAGCTGTTTTTT.